This T cell receptor beta chain was identified in a study of cytomegalovirus exposure and HLA in healthy donors. Across the whole study: From donors who were HLA-typed, an early data release held 80 million to 95 million unique TCRs. Study outcomes and limitations: Clonal expansion, a later analysis showed, was greater in HLA-associated TCR beta chains than in equally common others. For most TCR beta V segments, an earlier analysis put the productive rate at about 87% or about 30% of the time. According to the study, around 160 TCR beta chains were cytomegalovirus-associated.

The V and J ends lost 1 base and 6 bases, in that order; junction bases with no gene match: 9. The CDR3 contains 16 residues. CDR1 SGHTA and CDR2 FQGNSA come from the germline V gene. About this clone: Its antigen is as yet unknown.

Use of 60 Vbeta and 13 Jbeta primers characterized the PCR. Only in-frame clones appear in the TCRdb table, and some are missing; sequencing was by immunoSEQ multiplex PCR. The data show around 100,000 clones, approximately 82% seen once. Sequencing was carried out using PBMCs. The sequence was obtained from a man younger than 40 in good health and CMV-seropositive. The rearrangement joins TRBV7-2 to TRBJ2-3, with 8 bases identical to TRBD2. CDR3 amino acids: CASSLGVAGGGDTQYF. In DNA, the CDR3 is TGTGCCAGCAGCTTAGGAGTGGCGGGGGGCGGGGATACGCAGTATTTT.